The following is a TCR beta chain sequence with its context. This specimen comes from a study of shared clonotypes between healthy human individuals. The donors, all of them Caucasian adults, lived in Nashville, Tennessee. Genomic DNA for unsorted samples was obtained from about 90 million PBMCs. The data were produced by immunoSEQ multiplex PCR, yet TCRdb's version contains in-frame clones alone and is incomplete. Of approximately 500,000 clones in the sample, more than 65% were seen once. The TCR sequence derives from a woman between 40 and 50 years old in good health. Some clones in this sample may be carry-over from other donors' samples. Source material: PBMCs.

In DNA, the CDR3 is TGTGCCTGGACCGTCGCTGGTTACAATGAGCAGTTCTTC. The encoded protein is CAWTVAGYNEQFF. The J gene is TRBJ2-1, the V gene TRBV30; D unclear. Trimming stripped 4 bases from V and 4 bases from J, with 11 bases between. The CDR3 runs to 13 residues. The germline V gene encodes CDR1 GTSNPN and CDR2 SVGIG (reference sequence).